The 18 T cell receptor beta chains below all came from one sample that was sequenced in a study of shared clonotypes between healthy human individuals. TCRdb keeps only in-frame clones here, not all; method: immunoSEQ multiplex PCR. The sample lists millions of clones; over 85% were seen once. Naive-designated CD8 cells lacked CD45RO, were positively enriched for CCR7, and omitted terminally differentiated effector memory CD45RA+ cells. Sequenced input: naive CD8+ T cells sorted from blood. Source of these receptors: a man between 18 and 29 years old in good health.

The rearrangement joins TRBV5-8 to TRBJ1-1; 11 bases are shared with TRBD1. This CDR3 has 15 amino acids. Per germline, CDR1 SGHTS and CDR2 YDEGEE. The V gene end was trimmed by 2 bases and the J gene end by 4 bases; junction bases not matched to a gene: 4. The chain's CDR3 is CASSFGQGAVTEAFF. The DNA for the CDR3 is TGTGCCAGCAGCTTCGGACAGGGGGCTGTCACTGAAGCTTTCTTT.

The chain combines TRBV27 with TRBJ2-2, with D perhaps TRBD1 (6 bases). V dropped 0 bases and J dropped 7 bases, with 12 bases sitting between them. This CDR3 spans 15 amino acids. The V gene's germline CDR1 is MNHEY and CDR2 SMNVEV (reference sequence). In DNA, the CDR3 is TGTGCCAGCAGTTTATCGGCAGGGGCAATCGGGGAGCTGTTTTTT. Protein product: CASSLSAGAIGELFF.

This chain joins TRBV5-1 and TRBJ1-5; 11 bases line up with TRBD1. Germline trimming cut 0 bases from V and 4 bases from J; bases unmatched to any gene: 12. This CDR3 spans 19 amino acids. Germline CDR1 SGHRS, CDR2 YFSETQ. The CDR3 DNA sequence: TGCGCCAGCAGCTTGGAAGAGTTCGGGACAGGGGGACTTAATCAGCCCCAGCATTTT. Translating it yields CASSLEEFGTGGLNQPQHF.

This chain's CDR3 is CASSHSQDREEKLFF. The CDR3 DNA sequence: TGTGCCAGCAGCCACTCCCAGGATCGGGAGGAAAAACTGTTTTTT. The rearrangement links TRBV7-9 to TRBJ1-4; D gene uncertain. Trimming left V 5 bases short and J 8 bases short, with 18 bases between. The length of the CDR3 is 15 residues. Per the germline V gene, CDR1 is SEHNR and CDR2 is FQNEAQ (reference sequence). Together with reference TRBV7-9 and TRBJ1-4, the CDR3 gives the full variable domain: DTGVSQNPRHKITKRGQNVTFRCDPISEHNRLYWYRQTLGQGPEFLTYFQNEAQLEKSRLLSDRFSAERPKGSFSTLEIQRTEQGDSAMYLCASSHSQDREEKLFFGSGTQLSVL.

The chain combines TRBV27 with TRBJ1-3; TRBD1 might be the D (5 bases). V lost 3 bases to trimming and J lost 4 bases, with 22 bases between them. The germline CDR1 and CDR2 sequences are MNHEY and SMNVEV (reference sequence). This CDR3 comprises 18 residues. The CDR3 region has the DNA TGTGCCAGCAGTTTGGGGGGACCCCGCTCTCAACGCGGAAACACCATATATTTT. This translates into CASSLGGPRSQRGNTIYF.

The rearrangement links TRBV4-1 to TRBJ2-2; TRBD2 is a possible D gene (6 bases). The CDR3 covers 15 residues. The ends were cut back, 0 bases at V and 8 bases at J, with 13 bases in the middle. The germline CDR1 and CDR2 sequences are MGHRA and YSYEKL. The chain's CDR3 is CASSQEGRETGELFF. The DNA for the CDR3 is TGCGCCAGCAGCCAAGAGGGGCGGGAAACAGGGGAGCTGTTTTTT.

The V call is TRBV9, the J call TRBJ2-1; possibly TRBD2 for D (6 bases). CDR1 is SGDLS and CDR2 is YYNGEE in the germline V gene. The CDR3 is 14 amino acids. Deletions cut 0 bases from V and 8 bases from J, with 12 bases between. CDR3 DNA sequence: TGTGCCAGCAGCGTAGTGCCGGGGGAGGATGAGCAGTTCTTC. Its protein is CASSVVPGEDEQFF.

The J gene is TRBJ2-7, the V gene TRBV4-1; TRBD1 matches at 9 bases. The germline gives CDR1 MGHRA, CDR2 YSYEKL. The CDR3 covers 15 residues. The trim removed 3 bases at V and 5 bases at J, leaving 8 bases unmatched. CDR3 loop: CASSHLTGGSNEQYF. The DNA for the CDR3 is TGCGCCAGCAGCCACCTGACAGGGGGTTCGAACGAGCAGTACTTC.

In the case of this clone: This same CDR3 is encoded by further DNA sequences in the sample. The chain recombines TRBV29-1 with TRBJ2-7, with no clear D. Germline assignment: CDR1 SQVTM and CDR2 ANQGSEA. The CDR3 runs to 11 residues. Trimming took 4 bases from V and 3 from J, leaving 7 bases between them. The CDR3 coding sequence is TGCAGCGTTGGAGACAACTACGAGCAGTACTTC. Its protein product is CSVGDNYEQYF.

The gene calls are TRBV5-1 and TRBJ1-3; TRBD1 matches at 7 bases. CDR1 is SGHRS and CDR2 is YFSETQ in the germline V gene. V lost 4 bases, J lost 1 base, and 11 bases stayed unmatched. The CDR3 loop spans 17 amino acids. The chain's CDR3 is CASSPRGRGESGNTIYF. CDR3 nucleotides: TGCGCCAGCAGCCCCCGTGGCAGGGGGGAATCTGGAAACACCATATATTTT.

This clone was found once. The V and J genes are TRBV5-1 and TRBJ1-1; D is ambiguous. The germline CDR1 and CDR2 sequences are SGHRS and YFSETQ. CDR3 length: 14 residues. The ends were cut back, 4 bases at V and 2 bases at J, with 12 bases in the middle. Here the CDR3 DNA reads TGCGCCAGCAGCGATGGACTCCCTAACACTGAAGCTTTCTTT. It translates to CASSDGLPNTEAFF.

The chain is built from TRBV7-9 and TRBJ2-5, with no clear D. The length of the CDR3 is 14 residues. The V and J ends lost 1 base and 5 bases respectively, with 11 bases between them. Germline-derived CDR1 and CDR2 are SEHNR and FQNEAQ (reference sequence). As DNA, the CDR3 is TGTGCCAGCAGCTTAGTCGAGGTTCCGGAGACCCAGTACTTC. This translates into CASSLVEVPETQYF. Combining the CDR3 with reference TRBV7-9 and TRBJ2-5 gives the whole variable domain DTGVSQNPRHKITKRGQNVTFRCDPISEHNRLYWYRQTLGQGPEFLTYFQNEAQLEKSRLLSDRFSAERPKGSFSTLEIQRTEQGDSAMYLCASSLVEVPETQYFGPGTRLLVL.

The CDR3 sequence is CASSQDRAVGAYNEQFF. The CDR3 nucleotides read TGCGCCAGCAGCCAAGATCGGGCGGTGGGCGCCTACAATGAGCAGTTCTTC. J is TRBJ2-1 and V is TRBV4-3, with no clear D. The CDR3 covers 17 residues. Trimming shortened V by 0 bases and J by 2 bases, and 14 bases separated the two germline ends. The germline V gene encodes CDR1 LGHNA and CDR2 YSLEER.

This chain uses TRBV7-2 with TRBJ1-2; D unresolved. Trimming removed 5 bases at V and 5 bases at J, with 9 bases between. The length of the CDR3 is 12 residues. Germline-derived CDR1 and CDR2 are SGHTA and FQGNSA. The CDR3 sequence: CASSPDSYGYTF. The CDR3 DNA is TGTGCCAGCAGCCCAGACTCGTATGGCTACACCTTC.

The chain carries TRBV27 and TRBJ2-7; 7 nucleotides line up with TRBD2. The V gene's germline CDR1 is MNHEY and CDR2 SMNVEV (reference sequence). V lost 4 bases to trimming and J lost 4 bases; unmatched junction nucleotides: 7. The CDR3 is made up of 14 amino acids. The CDR3 sequence is CASSSSPGGYEQYF. CDR3 sequence (DNA): TGTGCCAGCAGTTCCTCTCCGGGGGGATACGAGCAGTACTTC.

This chain links TRBV19 with TRBJ2-1, with a possible D match to TRBD2 (5 bases). The germline CDR1 and CDR2 sequences are LNHDA and SQIVND (reference sequence). This CDR3 has 12 residues. Trimming stripped 8 bases from V and 8 bases from J, with 13 bases between. The CDR3 sequence is CASVSGADEQFF. In DNA, the CDR3 is TGTGCCAGTGTTAGTGGAGCGGATGAGCAGTTCTTC.

This clone appeared a few times. The chain couples TRBV14 to TRBJ1-2; D remains unclear. The CDR3 is made up of 15 amino acids. In germline, CDR1 is SGHDN, CDR2 FVKESK. Between the trimmed V and J ends, which lost 0 bases and 0 bases, there was a span of 8 bases. CDR3 amino acids: CASSQDNEANYGYTF. CDR3 nucleotides: TGTGCCAGCAGCCAAGATAACGAGGCTAACTATGGCTACACCTTC.

The V gene is TRBV28, the J gene TRBJ2-2; no firm D call. The CDR3 has 16 amino acids. V was shortened by 5 bases and J by 4 bases, with 17 bases between the two germline ends. Germline V CDR1 and CDR2: MDHEN, SYDVKM. The CDR3 protein is CASSHPAFGSTGELFF. In DNA form, the CDR3 reads TGTGCCAGCAGTCATCCGGCCTTCGGCTCCACCGGGGAGCTGTTTTTT.